This TCR beta chain was retrieved from a study of blood T cell repertoires in COVID-19. Study as a whole: COVID-19 samples from acute and convalescent phases originated in the United States, Italy and Spain. In each case, the material was cDNA or gDNA derived from T cells, B-cell-depleted T cells, or PBMCs.

In the original processing: Amplification of reference gene primers was used by the study to estimate nucleated cell counts. Assay: immunoSEQ multiplex PCR; the TCRdb copy retains only in-frame clones and omits some. That table furnishes V, J and clone size, whereas the DNA furnished D and trimming. Of about 200,000 clones in the sample, about 90% were seen once. The CDR3 is 12 residues long. The ends were cut back, 3 bases at V and 4 bases at J, with 6 bases in the middle. The clonotype comes from a woman in her 70s with acute or convalescent COVID-19. The V and J genes are TRBV12-3 or TRBV12-4 and TRBJ1-1; D may be TRBD1 (6 bases). What was sequenced was peripheral blood. The CDR3 DNA reads as TGTGCCAGCAGTTTGACAGGCACTGAAGCTTTCTTT. Translation: CASSLTGTEAFF.